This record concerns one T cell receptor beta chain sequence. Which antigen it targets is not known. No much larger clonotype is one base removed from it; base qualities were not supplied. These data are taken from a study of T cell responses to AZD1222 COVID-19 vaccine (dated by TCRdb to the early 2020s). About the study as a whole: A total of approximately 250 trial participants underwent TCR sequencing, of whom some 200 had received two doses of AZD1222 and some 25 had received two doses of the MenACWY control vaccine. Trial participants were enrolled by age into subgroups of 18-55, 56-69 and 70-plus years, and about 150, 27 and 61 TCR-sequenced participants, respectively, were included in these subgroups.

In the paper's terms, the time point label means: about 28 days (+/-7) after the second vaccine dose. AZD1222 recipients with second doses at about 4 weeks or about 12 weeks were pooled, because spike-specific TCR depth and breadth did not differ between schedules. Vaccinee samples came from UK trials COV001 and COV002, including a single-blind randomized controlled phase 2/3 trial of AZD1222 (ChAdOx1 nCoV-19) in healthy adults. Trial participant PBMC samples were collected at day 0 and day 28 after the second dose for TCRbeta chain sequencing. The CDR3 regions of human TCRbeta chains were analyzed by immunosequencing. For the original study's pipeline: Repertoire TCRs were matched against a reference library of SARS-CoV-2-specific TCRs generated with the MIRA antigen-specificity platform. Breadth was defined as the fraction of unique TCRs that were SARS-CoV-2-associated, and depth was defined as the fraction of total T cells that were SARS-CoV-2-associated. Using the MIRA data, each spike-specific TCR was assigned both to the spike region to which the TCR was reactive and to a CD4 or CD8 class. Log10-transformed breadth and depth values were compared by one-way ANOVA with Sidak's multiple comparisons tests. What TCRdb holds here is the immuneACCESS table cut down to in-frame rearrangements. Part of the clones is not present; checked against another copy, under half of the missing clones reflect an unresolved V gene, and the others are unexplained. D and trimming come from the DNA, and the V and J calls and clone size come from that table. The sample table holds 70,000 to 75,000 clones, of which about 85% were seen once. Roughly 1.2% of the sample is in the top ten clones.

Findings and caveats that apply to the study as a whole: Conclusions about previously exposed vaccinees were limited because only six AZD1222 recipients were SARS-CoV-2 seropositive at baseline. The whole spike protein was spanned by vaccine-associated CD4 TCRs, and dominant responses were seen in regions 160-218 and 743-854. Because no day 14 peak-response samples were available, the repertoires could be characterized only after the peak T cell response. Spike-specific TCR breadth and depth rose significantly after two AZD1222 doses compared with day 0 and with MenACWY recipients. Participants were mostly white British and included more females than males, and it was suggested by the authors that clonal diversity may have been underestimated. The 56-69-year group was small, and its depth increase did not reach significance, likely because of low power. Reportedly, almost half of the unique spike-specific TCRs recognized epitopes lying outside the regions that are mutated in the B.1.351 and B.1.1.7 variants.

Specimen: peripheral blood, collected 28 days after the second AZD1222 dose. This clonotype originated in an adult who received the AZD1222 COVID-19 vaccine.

CDR3 protein: CASSLRVTYYSPLHF. The nucleotide sequence is given as TGTGCCAGCAGCTTGCGTGTCACCTATTACTCACCCCTCCACTTT. This chain joins TRBV5-6 to TRBJ1-6; the D gene remains uncertain. At the junction V is shortened by 1 base and J by 10 bases, with 15 bases in between. The CDR3 goes from the cysteine to the phenylalanine over 15 residues. The sequence is cut down to CDR3 DNA, 45 bases in frame from base 1. The germline V gene provides CDR1 SGHDT and CDR2 YYEEEE.